This T cell receptor beta chain was recovered during a study of blood T cell repertoires in COVID-19. Study information: Samples came from the United States, Italy and Spain, spanning acute and convalescent COVID-19. Nucleic acid was either cDNA or gDNA, and it came from T cells, B-cell-depleted T cells, or PBMCs.

The V gene lost 4 bases and the J gene lost 7 bases, with 11 bases spanning the gap. Germline V gene sequence: CDR1 LNHDA, CDR2 SQIVND (reference sequence). The CDR3 contains 14 residues. Authors' processing steps: Amplification of reference gene primers was used by the study to estimate nucleated cell counts. Libraries were prepared by immunoSEQ multiplex PCR; TCRdb keeps only in-frame clonotypes and omits some of them. V, J and clone size are those of that table, while D and trimming were read from the DNA. This sample has under 250,000 clones, with under 90% found just once. This TCR was recovered from a woman between 40 and 55 years old with active or convalescent COVID-19. This chain connects TRBV19 to TRBJ1-6; D not certain. Specimen: peripheral blood. The CDR3 bases are TGTGCCAGTAGTACGGGGAGACTGAATTCACCCCTCCACTTT. This gives the protein CASSTGRLNSPLHF.